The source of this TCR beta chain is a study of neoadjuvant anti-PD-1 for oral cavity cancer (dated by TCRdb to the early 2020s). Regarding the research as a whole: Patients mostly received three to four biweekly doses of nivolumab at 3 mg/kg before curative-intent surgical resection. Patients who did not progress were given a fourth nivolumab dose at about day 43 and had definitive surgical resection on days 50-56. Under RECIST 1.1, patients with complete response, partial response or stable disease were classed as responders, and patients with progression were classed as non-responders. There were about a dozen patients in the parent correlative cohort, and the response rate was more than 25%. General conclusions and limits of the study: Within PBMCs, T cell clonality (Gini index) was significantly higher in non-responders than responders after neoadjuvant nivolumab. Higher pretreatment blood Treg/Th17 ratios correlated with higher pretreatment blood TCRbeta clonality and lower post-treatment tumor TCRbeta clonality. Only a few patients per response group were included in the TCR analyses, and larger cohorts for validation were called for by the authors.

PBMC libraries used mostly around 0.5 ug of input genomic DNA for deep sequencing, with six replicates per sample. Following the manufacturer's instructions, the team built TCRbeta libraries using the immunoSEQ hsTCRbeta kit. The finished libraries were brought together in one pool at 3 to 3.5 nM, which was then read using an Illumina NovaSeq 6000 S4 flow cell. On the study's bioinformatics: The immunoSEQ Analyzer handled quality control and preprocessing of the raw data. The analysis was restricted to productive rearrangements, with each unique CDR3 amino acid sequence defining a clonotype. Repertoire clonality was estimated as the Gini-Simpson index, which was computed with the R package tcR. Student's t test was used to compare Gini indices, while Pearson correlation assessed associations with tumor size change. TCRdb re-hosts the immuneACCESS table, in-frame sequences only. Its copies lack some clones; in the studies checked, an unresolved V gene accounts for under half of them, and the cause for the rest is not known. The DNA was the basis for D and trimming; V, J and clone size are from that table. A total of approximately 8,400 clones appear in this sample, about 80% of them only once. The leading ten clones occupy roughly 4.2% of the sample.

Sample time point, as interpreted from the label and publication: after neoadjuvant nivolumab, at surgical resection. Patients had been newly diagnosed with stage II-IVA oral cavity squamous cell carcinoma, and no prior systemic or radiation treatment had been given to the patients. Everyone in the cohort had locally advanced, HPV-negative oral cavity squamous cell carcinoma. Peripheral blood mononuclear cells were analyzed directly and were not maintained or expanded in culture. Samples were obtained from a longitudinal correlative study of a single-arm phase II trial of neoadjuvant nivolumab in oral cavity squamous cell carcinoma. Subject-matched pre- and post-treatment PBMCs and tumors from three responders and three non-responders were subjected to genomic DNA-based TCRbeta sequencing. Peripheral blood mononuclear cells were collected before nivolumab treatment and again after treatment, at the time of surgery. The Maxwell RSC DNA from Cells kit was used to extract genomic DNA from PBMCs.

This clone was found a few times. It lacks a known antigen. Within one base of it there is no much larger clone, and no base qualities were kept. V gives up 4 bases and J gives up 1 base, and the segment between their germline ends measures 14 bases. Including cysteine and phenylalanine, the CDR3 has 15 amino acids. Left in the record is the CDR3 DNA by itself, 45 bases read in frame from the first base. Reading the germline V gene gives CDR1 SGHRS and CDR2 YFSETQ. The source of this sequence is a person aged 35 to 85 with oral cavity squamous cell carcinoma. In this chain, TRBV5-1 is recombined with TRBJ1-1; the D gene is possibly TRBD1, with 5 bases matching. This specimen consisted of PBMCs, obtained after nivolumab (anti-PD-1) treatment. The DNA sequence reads TGCGCCAGCAGCGTGGGGGACCTCCCGAACACTGAAGCTTTCTTT. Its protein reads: CASSVGDLPNTEAFF.